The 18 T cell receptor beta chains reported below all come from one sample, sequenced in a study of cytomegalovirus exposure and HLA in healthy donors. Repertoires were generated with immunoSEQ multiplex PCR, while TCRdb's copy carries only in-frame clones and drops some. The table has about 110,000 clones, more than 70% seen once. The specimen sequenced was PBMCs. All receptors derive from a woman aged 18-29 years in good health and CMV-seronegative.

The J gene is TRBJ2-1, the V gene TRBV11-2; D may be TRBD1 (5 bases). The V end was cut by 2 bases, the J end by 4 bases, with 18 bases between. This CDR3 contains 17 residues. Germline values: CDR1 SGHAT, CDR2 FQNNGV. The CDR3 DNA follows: TGTGCCAGCAGCTTACAAACAGGCCTTGGGGCTTACAATGAGCAGTTCTTC. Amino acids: CASSLQTGLGAYNEQFF.

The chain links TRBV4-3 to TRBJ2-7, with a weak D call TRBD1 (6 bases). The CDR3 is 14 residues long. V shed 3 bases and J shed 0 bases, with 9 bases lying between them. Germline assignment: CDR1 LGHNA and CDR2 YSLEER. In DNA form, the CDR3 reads TGCGCCAGCAGCCAGGACAGCCTCTCCTACGAGCAGTACTTC. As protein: CASSQDSLSYEQYF.

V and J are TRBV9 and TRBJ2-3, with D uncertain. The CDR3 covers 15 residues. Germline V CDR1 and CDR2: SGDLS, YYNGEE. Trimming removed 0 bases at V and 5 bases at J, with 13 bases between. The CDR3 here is CASSVGSSRIDTQYF. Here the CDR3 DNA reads TGTGCCAGCAGCGTAGGAAGTAGCAGAATAGATACGCAGTATTTT.

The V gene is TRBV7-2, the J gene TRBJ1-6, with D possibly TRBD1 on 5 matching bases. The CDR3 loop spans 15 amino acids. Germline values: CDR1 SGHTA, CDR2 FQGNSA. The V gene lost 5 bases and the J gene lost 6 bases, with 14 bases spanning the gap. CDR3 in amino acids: CASSPFRVPNSPLHF. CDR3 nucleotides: TGTGCCAGCAGCCCCTTCAGGGTTCCTAATTCACCCCTCCACTTT. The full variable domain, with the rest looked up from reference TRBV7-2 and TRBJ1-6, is GAGVSQSPSNKVTEKGKDVELRCDPISGHTALYWYRQSLGQGLEFLIYFQGNSAPDKSGLPSDRFSAERTGGSVSTLTIQRTQQEDSAVYLCASSPFRVPNSPLHFGNGTRLTVT.

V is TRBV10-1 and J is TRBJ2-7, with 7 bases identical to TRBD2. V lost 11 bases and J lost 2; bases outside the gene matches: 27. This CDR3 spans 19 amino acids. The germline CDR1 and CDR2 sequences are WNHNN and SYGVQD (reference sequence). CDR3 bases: TGCGCCGGGGCGGGGTGCACTATGGCGGGAGCCTTTGGGGCCTACGAGCAGTACTTC. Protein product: CAGAGCTMAGAFGAYEQYF.

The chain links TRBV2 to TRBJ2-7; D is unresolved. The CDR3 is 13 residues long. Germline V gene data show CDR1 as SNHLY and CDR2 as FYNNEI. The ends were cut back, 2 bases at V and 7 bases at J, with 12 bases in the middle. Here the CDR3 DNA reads TGTGCCAGCAGTGAACGCAGGATACTTGAGCAGTACTTC. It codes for CASSERRILEQYF.

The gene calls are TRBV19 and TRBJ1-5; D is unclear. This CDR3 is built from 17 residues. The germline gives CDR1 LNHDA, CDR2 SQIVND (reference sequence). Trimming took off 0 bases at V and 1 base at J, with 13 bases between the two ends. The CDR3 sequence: CASSIDQVRRSNQPQHF. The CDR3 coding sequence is TGTGCCAGTAGTATAGATCAGGTCAGGCGAAGCAATCAGCCCCAGCATTTT. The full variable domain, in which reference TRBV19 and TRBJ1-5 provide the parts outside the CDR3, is DGGITQSPKYLFRKEGQNVTLSCEQNLNHDAMYWYRQDPGQGLRLIYYSQIVNDFQKGDIAEGYSVSREKKESFPLTVTSAQKNPTAFYLCASSIDQVRRSNQPQHFGDGTRLSIL.

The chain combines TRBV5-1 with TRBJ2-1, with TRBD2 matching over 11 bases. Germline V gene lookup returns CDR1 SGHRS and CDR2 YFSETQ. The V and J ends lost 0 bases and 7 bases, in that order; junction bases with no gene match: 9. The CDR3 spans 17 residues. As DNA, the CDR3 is TGCGCCAGCAGCTTGGGGCTTCTAGCGGGAGGTGGAAATGAGCAGTTCTTC. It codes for CASSLGLLAGGGNEQFF.

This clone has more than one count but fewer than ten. The CDR3 coding sequence is TGTGCCAGTAGATCACAGAAGACCGGGACACACGCGAACACCGGGGAGCTGTTTTTT. It is translated as CASRSQKTGTHANTGELFF. V usage is TRBV19 and J usage is TRBJ2-2; a possible D gene is TRBD1 (6 bases). The V gene's germline CDR1 is LNHDA and CDR2 SQIVND (reference sequence). V gave up 6 bases and J gave up 0 bases, with 23 bases separating them. The CDR3 spans 19 residues.

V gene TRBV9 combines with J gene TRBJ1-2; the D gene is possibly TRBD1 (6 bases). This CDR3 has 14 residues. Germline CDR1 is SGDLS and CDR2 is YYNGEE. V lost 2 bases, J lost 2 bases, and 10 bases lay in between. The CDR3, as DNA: TGTGCCAGCAGCGTCAGCACAGGGAACTATGGCTACACCTTC. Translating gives CASSVSTGNYGYTF.

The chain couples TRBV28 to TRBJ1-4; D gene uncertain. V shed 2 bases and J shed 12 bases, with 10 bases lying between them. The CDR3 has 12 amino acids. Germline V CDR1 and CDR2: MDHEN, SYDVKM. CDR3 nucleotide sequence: TGTGCCAGCAGTTTAGAACGCCCGGAACTGTTTTTT. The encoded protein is CASSLERPELFF.

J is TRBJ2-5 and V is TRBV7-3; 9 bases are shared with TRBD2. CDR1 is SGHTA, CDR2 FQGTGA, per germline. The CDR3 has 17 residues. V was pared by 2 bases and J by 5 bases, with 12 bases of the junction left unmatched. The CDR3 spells CASSLSGAGGPEETQYF. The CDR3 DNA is TGTGCCAGCAGCTTATCCGGCGCGGGGGGGCCTGAGGAGACCCAGTACTTC.

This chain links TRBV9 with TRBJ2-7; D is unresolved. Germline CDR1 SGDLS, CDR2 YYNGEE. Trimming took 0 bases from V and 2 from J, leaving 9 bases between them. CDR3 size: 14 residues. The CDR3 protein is CASSVGGNPYEQYF. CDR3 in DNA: TGTGCCAGCAGCGTAGGTGGCAATCCCTACGAGCAGTACTTC.

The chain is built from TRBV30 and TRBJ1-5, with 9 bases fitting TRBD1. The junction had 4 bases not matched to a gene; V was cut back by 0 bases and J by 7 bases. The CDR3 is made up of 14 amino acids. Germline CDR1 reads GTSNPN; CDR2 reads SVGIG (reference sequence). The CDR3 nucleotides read TGTGCCTGGAGTGTACACAGGGGGCAACAGCCCCAGCATTTT. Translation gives CAWSVHRGQQPQHF.

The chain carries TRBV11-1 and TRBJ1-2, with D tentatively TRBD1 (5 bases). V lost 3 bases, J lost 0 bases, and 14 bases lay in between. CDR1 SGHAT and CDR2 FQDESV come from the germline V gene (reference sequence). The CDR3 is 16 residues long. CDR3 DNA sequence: TGTGCCAGCAGCTTTTCAGCAGCGACAGCTAACTATGGCTACACCTTC. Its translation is CASSFSAATANYGYTF. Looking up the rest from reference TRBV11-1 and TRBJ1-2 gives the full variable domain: EAEVAQSPRYKITEKSQAVAFWCDPISGHATLYWYRQILGQGPELLVQFQDESVVDDSQLPKDRFSAERLKGVDSTLKIQPAELGDSAMYLCASSFSAATANYGYTFGSGTRLTVV.

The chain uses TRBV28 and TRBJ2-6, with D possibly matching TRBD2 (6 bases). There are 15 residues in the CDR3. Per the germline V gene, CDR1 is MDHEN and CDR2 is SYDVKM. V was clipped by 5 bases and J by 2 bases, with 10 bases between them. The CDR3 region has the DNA TGTGCCAGCAGTACGGGCGGGACTGGGGCCAACGTCCTGACTTTC. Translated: CASSTGGTGANVLTF.

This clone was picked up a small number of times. The CDR3 sequence is CAWSVRGGYGYTF. The CDR3 nucleotides are TGTGCCTGGAGTGTCAGGGGAGGGTATGGCTACACCTTC. The gene calls are TRBV30 and TRBJ1-2; TRBD1 is a possible D gene (6 bases). This CDR3 contains 13 residues. V lost 0 bases, J lost 5 bases, and 10 bases lay in between. The germline V gene has CDR1 GTSNPN and CDR2 SVGIG (reference sequence). Variable domain in full (rest from reference TRBV30 and TRBJ1-2): SQTIHQWPATLVQPVGSPLSLECTVEGTSNPNLYWYRQAAGRGLQLLFYSVGIGQISSEVPQNLSASRPQDRQFILSSKKLLLSDSGFYLCAWSVRGGYGYTFGSGTRLTVV.

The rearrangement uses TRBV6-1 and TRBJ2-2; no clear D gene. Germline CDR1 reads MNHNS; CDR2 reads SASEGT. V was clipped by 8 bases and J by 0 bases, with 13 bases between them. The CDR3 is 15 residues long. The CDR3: CASRLQKANTGELFF. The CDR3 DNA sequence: TGTGCCAGCCGTCTCCAGAAAGCGAACACCGGGGAGCTGTTTTTT.